This TCR beta chain is drawn from a study of cytomegalovirus exposure and HLA in healthy donors. CDR3 length: 18 amino acids. J lost 5 bases, V lost 2 bases, and 14 bases had no gene match. CDR1 and CDR2 from the germline V gene are SGHVS and FNYEAQ. Study-level findings and limits: Follow-up analysis seemed to connect common viral pathogens with several of the most significant clusters identified. Reports described diagnosis of cytomegalovirus status by the classifier as highly specific and sensitive.

Notes on this clone: Its antigen remains unknown.

With 60 Vbeta and 13 Jbeta primers, the PCR was carried out. Libraries were prepared by immunoSEQ multiplex PCR; TCRdb keeps only in-frame clonotypes and omits some of them. Of about 150,000 clones listed, over 80% were seen once; the top ten hold approximately 3%. The specimen was PBMCs. The clonotype was recovered from a male donor in good health and CMV-seronegative. This rearrangement joins TRBV7-6 to TRBJ2-1; 8 bases align to TRBD2. CDR3 in DNA: TGTGCCAGCAGCTTAAGTAAAAGGGAGCGGGAGTGGGACAATGAGCAGTTCTTC. It codes for CASSLSKREREWDNEQFF.